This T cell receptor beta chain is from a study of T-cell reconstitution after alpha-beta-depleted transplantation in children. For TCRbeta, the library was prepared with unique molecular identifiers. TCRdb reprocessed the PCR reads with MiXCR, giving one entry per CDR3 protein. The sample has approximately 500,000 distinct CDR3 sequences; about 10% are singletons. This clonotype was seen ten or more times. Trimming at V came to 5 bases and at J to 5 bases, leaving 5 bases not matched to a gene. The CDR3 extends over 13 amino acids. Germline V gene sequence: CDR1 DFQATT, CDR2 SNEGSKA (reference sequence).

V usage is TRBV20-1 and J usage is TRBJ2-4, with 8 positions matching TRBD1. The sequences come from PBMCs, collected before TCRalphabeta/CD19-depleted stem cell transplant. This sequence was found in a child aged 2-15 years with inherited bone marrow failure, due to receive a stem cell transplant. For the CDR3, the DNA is TGCAGTGCTCCAGGACAGGGTCAAAACATTCAGTACTTC. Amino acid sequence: CSAPGQGQNIQYF.